The clone carrying this T cell receptor (beta chain) was recorded only once. The data originate from a study of PD-L1 blockade in urothelial cancer. The CDR3 extends over 16 amino acids. Germline V CDR1 and CDR2: SGHAT, FQNNGV. V shed 5 bases and J 9 bases; nucleotides not matched to a gene: 15. Some clones are missing from TCRdb's copy, which holds only in-frame ones; the method was immunoSEQ multiplex PCR. The data show 95,000 to 100,000 clones, with 87% seen just once and 2% to 2.5% held by the top ten. Time point described: pretreatment peripheral blood. The sequence came from a man in his 60s with urothelial cancer. Here the sequenced sample was PBMCs, taken around atezolizumab (anti-PD-L1) treatment. The chain couples TRBV11-2 to TRBJ2-2; 7 bases are shared with TRBD2. The CDR3, as DNA: TGTGCCAGCAGCGCTCCTGGCGGGGGACCGTTTAGGGAGCTGTTTTTT. It codes for CASSAPGGGPFRELFF.